This is a list of T cell receptor beta chains from one sample in a study of cytomegalovirus exposure and HLA in healthy donors. Libraries were prepared by immunoSEQ multiplex PCR; TCRdb keeps only in-frame clonotypes and omits some of them. The table has 130,000 or so clones, 81% seen once. The sample comprised PBMCs. Receptor source: a young man in good health and CMV-seronegative. CDR3s include the opening cysteine and the closing phenylalanine or tryptophan. The D gene is left open where the match is weak. Clone size is stated in some rows and not others, as once, few, many or a class when expanded.

V gene	clone size	D gene	J gene	CDR3 protein	CDR3 DNA
TRBV7-9	.	TRBD1	TRBJ2-7	CASSLELTGGEQYF	TGTGCCAGCAGCTTAGAACTGACAGGGGGCGAGCAGTACTTC
TRBV6-1	.	.	TRBJ1-1	CASSERRAEAFF	TGTGCCAGCAGTGAAAGGAGGGCTGAAGCTTTCTTT
TRBV19	.	TRBD1	TRBJ2-7	CASSRGQGIYEQYF	TGTGCCAGTAGTAGGGGACAGGGAATCTACGAGCAGTACTTC
TRBV15	.	.	TRBJ1-1	CATSRDRGLSTEAFF	TGTGCCACCAGCAGAGATCGGGGGTTAAGCACTGAAGCTTTCTTT
TRBV11-2	once	TRBD1	TRBJ1-3	CASSFGGQGNTIYF	TGTGCCAGCAGCTTTGGGGGACAGGGAAACACCATATATTTT
TRBV9	.	.	TRBJ2-5	CASSVGPGDVETQYF	TGTGCCAGCAGCGTAGGTCCGGGGGACGTGGAGACCCAGTACTTC
TRBV2	.	.	TRBJ1-5	CASSVGPGAQHF	TGTGCCAGCAGTGTTGGACCGGGGGCCCAGCATTTT
TRBV4-3	few	.	TRBJ1-1	CASSQGAGGYTEAFF	TGCGCCAGCAGCCAAGGGGCAGGAGGGTACACTGAAGCTTTCTTT
TRBV5-1	.	.	TRBJ2-2	CASSWKSPGVTGELFF	TGCGCCAGCAGCTGGAAAAGCCCAGGGGTCACCGGGGAGCTGTTTTTT
TRBV4-3	few	TRBD1	TRBJ2-7	CASSQGTGDYEQYF	TGCGCCAGCAGCCAGGGGACAGGGGACTACGAGCAGTACTTC
TRBV5-1	.	TRBD1	TRBJ2-1	CASSRTTGNLHEQFF	TGCGCCAGCAGCCGTACGACAGGGAACCTGCATGAGCAGTTCTTC
TRBV14	.	.	TRBJ1-1	CASSQVRGTEAFF	TGTGCCAGCAGCCAAGTGCGGGGTACTGAAGCTTTCTTT
TRBV2	.	.	TRBJ1-1	CASSEAPGMWRAFF	TGTGCCAGCAGTGAAGCCCCCGGGATGTGGCGGGCTTTCTTT
TRBV5-1	once	.	TRBJ1-1	CASSRPEGTEAFF	TGCGCCAGCAGCAGACCCGAGGGCACTGAAGCTTTCTTT
TRBV11-2	.	TRBD2	TRBJ2-5	CASGIAGETQYF	TGTGCCAGCGGGATAGCGGGGGAGACCCAGTACTTC
TRBV4-3	few	.	TRBJ1-2	CASSQDLMGAGVNLNYGYTF	TGCGCCAGCAGCCAAGATCTTATGGGTGCAGGGGTTAATCTCAACTATGGCTACACCTTC
TRBV28	few	TRBD1	TRBJ1-1	CASSLITGGRTTEAFF	TGTGCCAGCAGTTTAATTACAGGGGGCCGGACCACTGAAGCTTTCTTT
TRBV5-1	.	.	TRBJ1-5	CASSPDSNSNQPQHF	TGCGCCAGCAGCCCGGACAGCAATAGCAATCAGCCCCAGCATTTT
TRBV5-1	.	TRBD1	TRBJ2-7	CASSLGGTGSYEQYF	TGCGCCAGCAGCTTGGGTGGGACAGGGAGCTACGAGCAGTACTTC
TRBV5-1	.	TRBD1	TRBJ2-7	CASSLGGTGVYEQYF	TGCGCCAGCAGCTTAGGTGGGACAGGGGTCTACGAGCAGTACTTC
TRBV19	few	.	TRBJ1-4	CASRLDSGEKLFF	TGTGCCAGTCGGTTAGACTCGGGTGAAAAACTGTTTTTT
TRBV10-1	.	.	TRBJ2-3	CASSFPRGSPRTDTQYF	TGCGCCAGCAGTTTTCCAAGGGGTTCTCCTCGCACAGATACGCAGTATTTT
TRBV7-2	.	TRBD2	TRBJ2-1	CASSLEVAGSNEQFF	TGTGCCAGCAGCCTTGAAGTAGCGGGGTCCAATGAGCAGTTCTTC
TRBV7-3	.	TRBD2	TRBJ2-5	CASSPRHGVAGNQETQYF	TGTGCCAGCAGCCCCAGGCATGGCGTAGCGGGGAACCAAGAGACCCAGTACTTC
TRBV11-2	few	TRBD1	TRBJ2-1	CASSPRGHRGRNEQFF	TGTGCCAGCAGCCCGAGGGGGCACAGGGGGCGCAATGAGCAGTTCTTC
TRBV18	.	.	TRBJ1-1	CASSQGGNTEAFF	TGTGCCAGCTCACAAGGGGGGAACACTGAAGCTTTCTTT
TRBV5-6	few	.	TRBJ2-7	CASSPRDSYEQYF	TGTGCCAGCAGCCCGCGGGACTCCTACGAGCAGTACTTC
TRBV7-2	.	TRBD2	TRBJ2-3	CASSLTSGGADTQYF	TGTGCCAGCAGCTTAACAAGCGGGGGGGCTGATACGCAGTATTTT
TRBV29-1	.	TRBD1	TRBJ1-2	CSVEFQGANYGYTF	TGCAGCGTTGAATTTCAGGGGGCTAACTATGGCTACACCTTC
TRBV15	.	.	TRBJ1-5	CATSRDAPGGRDQPQHF	TGTGCCACCAGCAGAGATGCCCCCGGGGGGCGCGATCAGCCCCAGCATTTT
TRBV5-1	.	TRBD1	TRBJ1-4	CASSVDRGSANEKLFF	TGCGCCAGCAGCGTCGACAGGGGGTCAGCTAATGAAAAACTGTTTTTT
TRBV4-3	.	.	TRBJ1-2	CASSQIGGGWDYGYTF	TGCGCCAGCAGCCAAATTGGCGGGGGCTGGGACTATGGCTACACCTTC
TRBV6-5	few	.	TRBJ2-4	CASALGRQGNIQYF	TGTGCCAGCGCCCTAGGGAGGCAGGGAAACATTCAGTACTTC
TRBV6-5	.	.	TRBJ1-2	CASTSGDKVGYTF	TGTGCCAGCACTTCAGGGGACAAGGTTGGCTACACCTTC
TRBV2	.	.	TRBJ1-1	CASRDDREAFF	TGTGCCAGCAGAGACGACAGGGAAGCTTTCTTT
TRBV7-9	.	TRBD1	TRBJ1-1	CASSPASDRRAFF	TGTGCCAGCAGCCCCGCCTCGGACAGGCGAGCTTTCTTT
TRBV29-1	once	TRBD1	TRBJ2-7	CSVDSRTGGLEQYF	TGCAGCGTGGACTCTCGGACAGGGGGCCTCGAGCAGTACTTC
TRBV9	.	TRBD1	TRBJ2-2	CASSLTQTQGAGELFF	TGTGCCAGCAGCTTAACCCAAACCCAGGGGGCCGGGGAGCTGTTTTTT
TRBV4-3	once	.	TRBJ2-2	CASSQDRRQVNTGELFF	TGCGCCAGCAGCCAAGATAGGAGACAGGTGAACACCGGGGAGCTGTTTTTT
TRBV25-1	.	.	TRBJ1-2	CASSVTSGYTF	TGTGCCAGCAGTGTGACAAGTGGCTACACCTTC
TRBV5-4	.	TRBD1	TRBJ2-2	CASSLGDRNDGELFF	TGTGCCAGCAGCTTGGGGGACAGGAATGACGGGGAGCTGTTTTTT
TRBV10-3	.	.	TRBJ1-6	CAISGEVNSPLHF	TGTGCCATCAGTGGCGAAGTTAATTCACCCCTCCACTTT
TRBV5-6	.	TRBD2	TRBJ2-7	CASSLVAGRQSSSYEQYF	TGTGCCAGCAGCTTGGTAGCGGGTCGGCAGTCGAGCTCCTACGAGCAGTACTTC
TRBV19	.	.	TRBJ1-1	CASSRAGGNTEAFF	TGTGCCAGTAGTAGGGCCGGGGGGAACACTGAAGCTTTCTTT
TRBV6-5	.	.	TRBJ2-2	CASSPVGSTGELFF	TGTGCCAGCAGTCCCGTGGGGAGTACCGGGGAGCTGTTTTTT